This T cell receptor (beta chain) appears in the sequencing data of a study of naive and memory T cell subsets (dated by TCRdb to about 2017). About the study as a whole: In the figure summarizing the skin biopsy and whole blood samples, around 10 blood donors, 7 tuberculin skin test biopsies and 3 saline control biopsies were reported. PCR2 was typically run as a SYBR Green qPCR and stopped at a set threshold, although low-input samples could use end-point PCR of around 6 cycles instead. What the authors observed across the whole study: The potential sensitivity of the RNA-based method to TCR transcript changes with T cell activation and differentiation was acknowledged.

Spanning cysteine to phenylalanine, the CDR3 consists of 14 amino acids. Of the read, only the CDR3 DNA is kept; its 42 bases are in frame from base 1. Looking up the germline V gene (reference sequence) yields CDR1 MNHEY and CDR2 SMNVEV. The trim is 8 bases for V and 2 bases for J, with a gap of 14 bases between the germline ends. The study reported a robust and sensitive protocol to amplify, sequence and analyze TCRs, based on 3' ligation of a UMI-containing oligonucleotide to TCR cDNA. For whole blood analysis, 2.5 to 3 ml of peripheral blood was collected from healthy adult volunteers into Tempus tubes, and RNA was extracted following the manufacturer's instructions. Before reverse transcription, total RNA that had not been cell sorted was treated with RQ1 DNase, with a target input of roughly 1 to 1,100 ng. To check how robust the pipeline was in samples where T cells make up a minority population, libraries were built from skin biopsies and whole blood.

The library was generated by 5' RACE. The ligated cDNA was amplified in four rounds of PCR with nested alpha and beta constant region primers together with the SP2 primer. For the blood and skin samples, TCR RNA was reverse transcribed with SuperScript IV using primers for the alpha and beta constant regions. An oligonucleotide carrying the Illumina SP2 primer and a UMI was ligated to the 3' end of the cDNA by means of T4 RNA ligase 1. To prevent hairpin formation, the 12-nucleotide UMI was made up of two random hexamers with an eight-base spacer between them. From the second PCR onward, TCR alpha and beta chain libraries were processed separately, and dual indexing was applied for multiplexing. After pooling, the indexed libraries were analyzed by capillary electrophoresis and sequenced on either an Illumina MiSeq or NextSeq. PhiX DNA at roughly 5-7.5% was spiked into libraries to increase base diversity and improve cluster recognition. On the study's bioinformatics: Demultiplexor took UMIs from read 2, joined the UMIs to the TCR sequence from read 1, and separated reads according to sample indices. V and J genes and V-J junctions were identified by Decombinator, and each TCR was assigned a five-part identifier that included V and J deletions. Collapsinator used UMIs to correct sequencing errors and PCR amplification heterogeneity, producing a UMI-based abundance for each TCR. CDR3Translator turned identifiers into nucleotide sequence, translated that sequence into amino acids, and pulled out CDR3 regions based on terminal motifs. Error-corrected alpha and beta TCR counts from blood and skin were compared after normalization to input RNA amount. TCRdb itself trimmed the public reads at Q25 with fastp, ran MiXCR and retained productive beta chains. All rows with the same CDR3 protein become a single entry with the most common DNA and genes. TCRdb assigned the V and J calls; the authors' analysis was not used. In all, the sample holds roughly 60,000 distinct CDR3 sequences, and under 10% of those were seen once. The ten largest make up about 19% of the sample.

This clonotype was seen only a few times. Which antigen it targets is not known. Base quality data are lacking; no much larger clone is found one base away. The chain was built from TRBV27 and TRBJ2-3, with a weak D call of TRBD2 (6 bases match). The source of this sequence is a female donor in good health. The CDR3 loop reads CASGLSGYTDTQYF. The sequence in DNA is TGTGCCAGCGGCCTTAGCGGATACACAGATACGCAGTATTTT.